This T cell receptor (beta chain) was captured in a study of response to subunit inactivated influenza vaccine. TCRdb reanalysed the RT-PCR reads using MiXCR and keeps one entry per CDR3 protein. Found here are around 540,000 distinct CDR3 sequences, about 12% of them singletons; the top ten hold about 10%. The input for sequencing was PBMCs from blood, taken on the day of vaccination. This TCR was sampled from a man aged 50-59 years who received an inactivated influenza vaccine.

The CDR3 DNA reads as TGCAGTGCTAGCGCTCAGGGGGCGACAGCTTTCTTT. Its protein product is CSASAQGATAFF. The rearrangement uses TRBV20-1 and TRBJ1-1; 8 bases are shared with TRBD1. Germline CDR1 DFQATT, CDR2 SNEGSKA (reference sequence). The CDR3 covers 12 residues. V gave up 3 bases and J gave up 10 bases; unmatched junction bases: 7.